This T cell receptor beta chain is from a study of beta chain features in type 1 diabetes. V lost 3 bases to trimming and J lost 10 bases, with 13 bases between them. The CDR3 sequence is 13 residues long. CDR1 LNHDA and CDR2 SQIVND come from the germline V gene (reference sequence). Every isolated RNA sample was fully reverse transcribed, so sequencing captured expressed TCRB transcripts. Profiled with immunoSEQ multiplex PCR; TCRdb holds only in-frame clones, not every one. The sample shows about 140,000 clones, about 7.1% of them seen only once. The study, taken as a whole, reports: Insertions at VDJ junctions were less frequent in type 1 diabetes patients. These patients also deleted more nucleotides at the same junctions.

This clone was seen more than once but under ten times. Its specificity is not known. CD45RO/CCR7/CD25/CD127/CD95/CD27 separated CD4+ naive, central memory, regulatory and stem cell-like memory cells by sorting. The clonotype was recovered from a woman in her twenties or thirties in good health. V gene TRBV19 combines with J gene TRBJ2-4, with TRBD2 as a possible D gene (6 bases). The sample taken for sequencing was central memory CD4+ T cells from blood. The CDR3 reads CASSMVGAGIQYF. DNA for the CDR3: TGTGCCAGTAGTATGGTCGGCGCGGGGATTCAGTACTTC.